This T cell receptor (beta chain) was profiled in a study of cytomegalovirus exposure and HLA in healthy donors. The germline V and J ends were trimmed by 7 bases and 7 bases, with 25 bases remaining between them. CDR1 and CDR2 from the germline V gene are MDHEN and SYDVKM. The CDR3 runs to 17 residues. The PCR ran on 60 Vbeta and 13 Jbeta primers. This table comes from immunoSEQ multiplex PCR, and its TCRdb copy is limited to in-frame clones, with some not included. The data contain 210,000 or so clones, about 83% of them singletons. The sample taken for sequencing was PBMCs. The clonotype was recovered from a human donor in good health. The V call is TRBV28, the J call TRBJ1-4; D is possibly TRBD1 (6 bases). CDR3 protein: CASKSTRGGLLGEKLFF. In nucleotides, the CDR3 is TGTGCCAGCAAGTCGACCAGGGGTGGCTTGTTGGGTGAAAAACTGTTTTTT.